This is a list of T cell receptor beta chains from one sample in a study of cytomegalovirus exposure and HLA in healthy donors. Here immunoSEQ multiplex PCR was the method, and the copy in TCRdb shows in-frame clones only, minus some. The sample includes 200,000 or so clones, around 81% of them seen just once. Sequenced material: PBMCs. These receptors all come from a young woman in good health and CMV-seropositive. Each CDR3 is given with its conserved first and last residue. The order of the fields is V gene, CDR3 length, clone size, CDR3 protein. Clone size is stated in some rows and not others, as once, few, many or a class when expanded.

V gene: TRBV5-4
CDR3 length: 14
clone size: NA
CDR3 protein: CASSLDRLDYGYTF

V gene: TRBV4-1
CDR3 length: 14
clone size: NA
CDR3 protein: CASSQGDRNTEAFF

V gene: TRBV2
CDR3 length: 15
clone size: NA
CDR3 protein: CASSDGLAVTDTQYF

V gene: TRBV5-1
CDR3 length: 15
clone size: NA
CDR3 protein: CASSVSGGEGDTQYF

V gene: TRBV27
CDR3 length: 13
clone size: NA
CDR3 protein: CASSSQWNTEAFF

V gene: TRBV11-3
CDR3 length: 13
clone size: NA
CDR3 protein: CASSLEGRRELFF

V gene: TRBV28
CDR3 length: 14
clone size: NA
CDR3 protein: CASSLPQVSGEQYF

V gene: TRBV5-1
CDR3 length: 13
clone size: NA
CDR3 protein: CASSWGGGTEAFF

V gene: TRBV19
CDR3 length: 14
clone size: NA
CDR3 protein: CASSIVGAGTEAFF

V gene: TRBV2
CDR3 length: 17
clone size: once
CDR3 protein: CASSPPGGGTYNSPLHF

V gene: TRBV28
CDR3 length: 17
clone size: NA
CDR3 protein: CASSLGHLAGGTDTQYF

V gene: TRBV19
CDR3 length: 17
clone size: NA
CDR3 protein: CASSQSVSGLGWTEAFF

V gene: TRBV5-1
CDR3 length: 18
clone size: NA
CDR3 protein: CASSFWGGLAGDTYEQYF

V gene: TRBV7-6
CDR3 length: 15
clone size: once
CDR3 protein: CASSVPGLATDTQYF

V gene: TRBV14
CDR3 length: 14
clone size: NA
CDR3 protein: CASSQSYRVYEQYF